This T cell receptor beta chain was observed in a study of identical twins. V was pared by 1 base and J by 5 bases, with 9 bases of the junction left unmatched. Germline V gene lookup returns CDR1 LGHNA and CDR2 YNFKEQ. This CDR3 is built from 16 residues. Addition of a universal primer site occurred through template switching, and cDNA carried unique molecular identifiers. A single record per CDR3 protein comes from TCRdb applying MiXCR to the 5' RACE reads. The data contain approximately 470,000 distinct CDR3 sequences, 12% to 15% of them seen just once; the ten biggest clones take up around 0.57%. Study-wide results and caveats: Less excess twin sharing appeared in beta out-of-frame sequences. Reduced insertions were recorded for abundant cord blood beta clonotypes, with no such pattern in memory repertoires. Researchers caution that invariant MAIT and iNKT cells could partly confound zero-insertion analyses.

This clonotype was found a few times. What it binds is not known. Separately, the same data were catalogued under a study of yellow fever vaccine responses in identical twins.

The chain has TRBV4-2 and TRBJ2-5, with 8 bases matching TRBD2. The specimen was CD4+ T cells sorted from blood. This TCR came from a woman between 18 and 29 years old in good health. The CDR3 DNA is TGTGCCAGCAGCCAAGGCGGGGTAGCGGGAAAGGAGACCCAGTACTTC. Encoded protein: CASSQGGVAGKETQYF.